Described below is a single TCR beta chain sequence and its context. This clonotype was seen many times. Its antigen remains undetermined. Base-call qualities are not available, and no considerably larger clone is one nucleotide away. The germline V gene sets CDR1 to KGHDR and CDR2 to SFDVKD. V has 2 bases trimmed and J has 2 bases trimmed; junction bases matching no gene number 2. The CDR3 runs 17 residues from the cysteine to the phenylalanine. Only the CDR3 part of the read is kept: 51 bases, read in frame from the first base. Library preparation employed PCR. Sequencer: Illumina HiSeq 2500. To normalize quantification of the TCRbeta repertoire, the TCR libraries were built with molecular barcoding that relied on unique molecular identifiers. TCRdb trimmed the raw reads at Q25, called clones with MiXCR and kept productive beta chains. Duplicate CDR3 protein sequences are folded into a single record with the most common DNA and genes. The sample contains hundreds of thousands of distinct CDR3 sequences, around a tenth of them found a single time. Clones ranked in the top ten supply roughly 7.1% of the sample.

The sample originates from a study of T-cell reconstitution after alpha-beta-depleted transplantation in children (dated by TCRdb to 2016 to 2017). A note on the overall study: Using TCR repertoire profiling, the study followed T-cell immune reconstitution in a quantitative way in children after TCRalphabeta/CD19-depleted allogeneic hematopoietic cell transplantation. Paper-wide results and their limitations: In some patients, high TCRbeta diversity at day 60 was attributed to recipient T cells and intrathymic progenitors that had survived conditioning. Hyperexpanded clone frequencies declined over subsequent months; after one year, T-cell counts and TCRbeta diversity were mostly attributed to newly produced T cells. Apparently early alphabetaT-cell count recovery about two months after transplant reportedly relied on only several hundred rapidly expanded clones derived from non-depleted graft cells.

Explained via the paper, the treatment or condition label denotes: allogeneic hematopoietic cell transplantation with graft depleted of TCRalphabeta T cells and CD19 B cells. TCRalphabeta/CD19-depleted allogeneic hematopoietic cell grafts were given to the transplant recipients, all of whom were children. The rearrangement combines TRBV24-1 with TRBJ2-1; 13 junctional bases match TRBD2. This TCR came from a boy under two years old with acute myeloid leukemia, due to receive a stem cell transplant. The starting material was PBMCs, obtained before TCRalphabeta/CD19-depleted stem cell transplant. The CDR3 has the sequence CATSDSGTSGAYNEQFF. The nucleotide sequence is given as TGTGCCACCAGTGATTCAGGGACTAGCGGGGCCTACAATGAGCAGTTCTTC.